These 32 T cell receptor beta chains were sequenced from one sample in a study of OX40 agonist ivuxolimab in advanced cancers. Data came from immunoSEQ multiplex PCR; TCRdb stores just in-frame clones and leaves some out. The data contain fewer than 100,000 clones, approximately 83% of them singletons. Source: CD4+ or CD8+ T cells sorted from blood, taken in a trial of the OX40 agonist ivuxolimab. These receptors originate from an adult with an advanced solid tumor such as melanoma, head and neck, liver or kidney cancer.

The chain employs TRBV27 and TRBJ2-3, with TRBD2 identical over 8 bases. The CDR3 length is 16 residues. J was trimmed by 4 bases and V by 0 bases; bases with no gene match: 6. Germline-derived CDR1 and CDR2 are MNHEY and SMNVEV (reference sequence). The CDR3 DNA reads as TGTGCCAGCAGTTTATCAAGGACTAGCAATCCAGATACGCAGTATTTT. Translated, it gives CASSLSRTSNPDTQYF.

The rearrangement links TRBV12-5 to TRBJ2-2; D uncertain. The CDR3 sequence is 14 residues long. V lost 6 bases, J lost 6 bases, and 14 bases lay in between. Germline-derived CDR1 and CDR2 are LGHNT and FRNRAP. CDR3 in amino acids: CASGPLRIPGELFF. Written as DNA, the CDR3 is TGTGCTAGTGGCCCCCTCCGGATCCCCGGGGAGCTGTTTTTT.

This chain connects TRBV10-3 to TRBJ1-2; no definite D call. V was cut by 5 bases and J by 6 bases, with 19 bases left in between. This CDR3 is 15 amino acids long. Germline lookup yields CDR1 ENHRY and CDR2 SYGVKD. The CDR3: CAISSLNTKKDGYTF. Written as DNA, the CDR3 is TGTGCCATCAGTTCCCTTAATACTAAAAAGGATGGCTACACCTTC.

The chain employs TRBV15 and TRBJ2-7; D is unresolved. The length of the CDR3 is 14 residues. CDR1 is LNHNV, CDR2 YYDKDF, per germline (reference sequence). Between the trimmed V and J ends, which lost 1 base and 3 bases, there was a span of 10 bases. CDR3 protein: CATSRVAKSYEQYF. The CDR3 region has the DNA TGTGCCACCAGCAGAGTGGCAAAAAGCTACGAGCAGTACTTC.

The V gene is TRBV9, the J gene TRBJ1-5; no clear D gene. Trimming removed 1 base from V and 0 bases from J, with 11 bases in between. The CDR3 extends over 16 amino acids. Germline values: CDR1 SGDLS, CDR2 YYNGEE. The CDR3 loop reads CASSVRPSYSNQPQHF. The CDR3 nucleotides read TGTGCCAGCAGCGTAAGACCTAGTTATAGCAATCAGCCCCAGCATTTT. Using reference TRBV9 and TRBJ1-5 for the parts outside the CDR3, the full variable domain is DSGVTQTPKHLITATGQRVTLRCSPRSGDLSVYWYQQSLDQGLQFLIQYYNGEERAKGNILERFSAQQFPDLHSELNLSSLELGDSALYFCASSVRPSYSNQPQHFGDGTRLSIL.

This clone has more than one count but fewer than ten. The CDR3 DNA follows: TGTGCCAGCAGCTTGTATTTGGACATTCGAATTGAAAAACTGTTTTTT. Protein: CASSLYLDIRIEKLFF. This rearrangement joins TRBV5-4 to TRBJ1-4; a possible D gene is TRBD1 (5 bases). The CDR3 has 16 amino acids. Germline loops: CDR1 SGHNT, CDR2 YYREEE (reference sequence). V was trimmed by 1 base and J by 7 bases, leaving 17 bases between them.

This chain joins TRBV7-2 and TRBJ2-5; 7 nucleotides match TRBD1. The CDR3 is 13 amino acids. Looked up from germline, CDR1 is SGHTA and CDR2 is FQGNSA. V gave up 5 bases and J gave up 7 bases; unmatched junction bases: 7. In DNA, the CDR3 is TGTGCCAGCAGCCCGACAGGGAGATGGACCCAGTACTTC. Amino acid sequence: CASSPTGRWTQYF.

CDR3 amino acids: CASSARLSSYEQYF. For the CDR3, the DNA is TGTGCCAGCAGTGCACGCCTGAGCTCCTACGAGCAGTACTTC. This chain uses TRBV6-1 with TRBJ2-7, with no clear D. Looked up from germline, CDR1 is MNHNS and CDR2 is SASEGT. V lost 4 bases and J lost 0, with 10 bases in between. The CDR3 consists of 14 residues.

The chain recombines TRBV28 with TRBJ1-1; tentative D call: TRBD1 (6 bases). V was shortened by 2 bases and J by 12 bases, with 16 bases between the two germline ends. CDR1 MDHEN and CDR2 SYDVKM come from the germline V gene. The CDR3 loop spans 13 amino acids. The CDR3 reads CASSLGGGLMTFF. The CDR3 DNA sequence: TGTGCCAGCAGTTTAGGAGGGGGGCTGATGACTTTCTTT.

V usage is TRBV7-2 and J usage is TRBJ1-3; D is unresolved. The V gene lost 5 bases and the J gene lost 4 bases, with 6 bases spanning the gap. Germline loops: CDR1 SGHTA, CDR2 FQGNSA. The CDR3 totals 12 residues. CDR3 DNA sequence: TGTGCCAGCAGCCGTTCCGGAAACACCATATATTTT. Protein product: CASSRSGNTIYF.

This chain links TRBV5-8 with TRBJ2-7; D gene uncertain. The CDR3 length is 17 residues. V was shortened by 3 bases and J by 3 bases, with 22 bases between the two germline ends. Germline loops: CDR1 SGHTS, CDR2 YDEGEE. The chain's CDR3 is CASSSPDPWVSRYEQYF. CDR3 in DNA: TGTGCCAGCAGCTCTCCGGATCCGTGGGTGTCTCGCTACGAGCAGTACTTC. The whole variable domain, remainder taken from reference TRBV5-8 and TRBJ2-7, is EAGVTQSPTHLIKTRGQQATLRCSPISGHTSVYWYQQALGLGLQFLLWYDEGEERNRGNFPPRFSGRQFPNYSSELNVNALELEDSALYLCASSSPDPWVSRYEQYFGPGTRLTVT.

V usage is TRBV30 and J usage is TRBJ2-7, with TRBD2 identical over 8 bases. Germline loops: CDR1 GTSNPN, CDR2 SVGIG (reference sequence). V lost 5 bases to trimming and J lost 3 bases; unmatched junction nucleotides: 3. The CDR3 sequence is 12 residues long. The CDR3 here is CAWGAGGYEQYF. The CDR3 DNA sequence: TGTGCCTGGGGGGCGGGAGGCTACGAGCAGTACTTC.

J is TRBJ1-4 and V is TRBV19; weak D call: TRBD1 (5 bases). V was shortened by 7 bases and J by 7 bases, with 22 bases between the two germline ends. The germline V gene has CDR1 LNHDA and CDR2 SQIVND (reference sequence). CDR3 length equals 16 residues. The CDR3 sequence is CASKGDPGRTGEKLFF. The CDR3 DNA sequence: TGTGCCAGTAAGGGAGATCCAGGGAGGACGGGTGAAAAACTGTTTTTT.

This clone has just one count. The chain has TRBV4-3 and TRBJ1-2; a weak D match, TRBD1 (5 bases). This CDR3 contains 12 residues. Germline CDR1 LGHNA, CDR2 YSLEER. V was pared by 4 bases and J by 8 bases, with 11 bases between. The CDR3 coding sequence is TGCGCCAGCAGCCCAGGGCGATTAGGCTACACCTTC. This sequence encodes CASSPGRLGYTF.

This rearrangement joins TRBV7-8 to TRBJ1-1; D is possibly TRBD1 (6 bases). This CDR3 has 16 residues. The germline V and J ends were trimmed by 2 bases and 0 bases, with 13 bases remaining between them. Germline lookup yields CDR1 SGHVS and CDR2 FQNEAQ. CDR3: CASSLRRGAMNTEAFF. The CDR3 DNA is TGTGCCAGCAGCTTAAGGCGGGGGGCCATGAACACTGAAGCTTTCTTT.

The genes are TRBV11-2 and TRBJ2-3; tentatively, D is TRBD1 (5 bases). The CDR3 contains 15 residues. V was trimmed by 5 bases and J by 6 bases, leaving 18 bases between them. Germline loops: CDR1 SGHAT, CDR2 FQNNGV. The CDR3 region has the DNA TGTGCCAGCAGCACCGTTAGGGGCAGGGCCGATACGCAGTATTTT. Translating it yields CASSTVRGRADTQYF.

There are a few counts of this clone. The chain combines TRBV2 with TRBJ1-5, with a tentative D call TRBD1 (6 bases). Germline V gives CDR1 SNHLY, CDR2 FYNNEI. V lost 4 bases to trimming and J lost 3 bases, with 7 bases between them. The CDR3 has 13 residues. The DNA for the CDR3 is TGTGCCAGCAGTGGGACAGTCAATCAGCCCCAGCATTTT. Protein: CASSGTVNQPQHF.

This clone was seen a handful of times. CDR3 amino acids: CASSLVPMETQYF. For the CDR3, the DNA is TGTGCCAGCAGCTTAGTGCCGATGGAGACCCAGTACTTC. The V gene is TRBV11-3, the J gene TRBJ2-5, with D unclear. Germline V gene data show CDR1 as SGHNT and CDR2 as YENEEA. V shed 1 base and J shed 5 bases, with 8 bases lying between them. The CDR3 loop spans 13 amino acids.

The rearrangement joins TRBV9 to TRBJ1-2; no clear D. Deletions cut 3 bases from V and 4 bases from J, with 16 bases between. Germline CDR1 reads SGDLS; CDR2 reads YYNGEE. This CDR3 contains 15 residues. The CDR3 bases are TGTGCCAGCAGCGAGTCAGTCGATCCGGGCTATGGCTACACCTTC. It encodes CASSESVDPGYGYTF.

The chain recombines TRBV5-1 with TRBJ1-2; TRBD1 matches 10 bases. CDR3 length equals 14 residues. Germline assignment: CDR1 SGHRS and CDR2 YFSETQ. The ends lost 4 bases at V and 8 bases at J; junction bases unmatched: 8. The CDR3 coding sequence is TGCGCCAGCAGCGTATCCGGGACAGGGGAAGGCTACACCTTC. Its protein product is CASSVSGTGEGYTF.

The chain carries TRBV11-1 and TRBJ2-6, with D unclear. The CDR3 extends over 15 amino acids. Between the trimmed V and J ends, which lost 6 bases and 0 bases, there was a span of 9 bases. CDR1 and CDR2 from the germline V gene are SGHAT and FQDESV (reference sequence). CDR3 in DNA: TGTGCCAGCAGATACCAGAGCTCTGGGGCCAACGTCCTGACTTTC. It specifies CASRYQSSGANVLTF.

J is TRBJ2-3 and V is TRBV6-6; TRBD1 matches at 7 bases. This CDR3 region has 15 residues. V dropped 2 bases and J dropped 2; count of bases not matched to a gene: 4. Germline assignment: CDR1 MNHNY and CDR2 SVGAGI (reference sequence). CDR3 DNA sequence: TGTGCCAGCAGTTACGAGGGGGCTTACACAGATACGCAGTATTTT. It codes for CASSYEGAYTDTQYF.

The chain carries TRBV6-6 and TRBJ1-5; the D is unclear. Trimming pared 0 bases from V and 2 bases from J, leaving 11 bases between. The CDR3 has 16 amino acids. Germline CDR1 is MNHNY and CDR2 is SVGAGI (reference sequence). The CDR3 protein is CASSYSAVLGNQPQHF. CDR3 bases: TGTGCCAGCAGTTACTCGGCGGTGCTGGGCAATCAGCCCCAGCATTTT.

This clone was detected a few times. As DNA, the CDR3 is TGTGCCAGCAGCGTAGCTGAGAATCAGCCCCAGCATTTT. Protein product: CASSVAENQPQHF. V and J are TRBV9 and TRBJ1-5; no definite D call. Germline V CDR1 and CDR2: SGDLS, YYNGEE. This CDR3 has 13 amino acids. V lost 0 bases, J lost 4 bases, and 5 bases lay in between.

This clone has only one observation. The chain combines TRBV19 with TRBJ2-2; the D is unclear. V was clipped by 7 bases and J by 0 bases, with 21 bases between them. The CDR3 loop spans 18 amino acids. Germline CDR1 is LNHDA and CDR2 is SQIVND (reference sequence). CDR3 DNA: TGTGCCAGTAATTCTGGGTTGGGGTCCTATTCGAACACCGGGGAGCTGTTTTTT. This gives the protein CASNSGLGSYSNTGELFF.

The chain carries TRBV6-6 and TRBJ2-2; D gene ambiguous. CDR1 and CDR2 from the germline V gene are MNHNY and SVGAGI (reference sequence). The CDR3 is 13 amino acids. V was pared by 4 bases and J by 7 bases, with 10 bases between. CDR3 DNA: TGTGCCAGCAGTTCCCGGAAGAGCGGGGAGCTGTTTTTT. As protein: CASSSRKSGELFF.

DNA of the CDR3: TGTGCCAGCGCGATCACAGGGACAGCTAACTATGGCTACACCTTC. Its translation is CASAITGTANYGYTF. V usage is TRBV19 and J usage is TRBJ1-2, with 7 bases fitting TRBD1. V gave up 9 bases and J gave up 0 bases; unmatched junction bases: 10. There are 15 residues in the CDR3. The V gene's germline CDR1 is LNHDA and CDR2 SQIVND (reference sequence).

J is TRBJ1-3 and V is TRBV29-1, with TRBD1 identical over 9 bases. V gave up 0 bases and J gave up 2 bases; unmatched junction bases: 2. The CDR3 length is 15 residues. From germline, CDR1 is SQVTM and CDR2 ANQGSEA. The CDR3 reads CSVEEGQGAGNTIYF. CDR3 in DNA: TGCAGCGTTGAAGAGGGACAGGGTGCTGGAAACACCATATATTTT.

This chain uses TRBV6-6 with TRBJ2-7, with 9 bases that match TRBD1. Germline V gene data show CDR1 as MNHNY and CDR2 as SVGAGI (reference sequence). This CDR3 contains 14 residues. V shed 6 bases and J 3 bases; nucleotides not matched to a gene: 6. CDR3 sequence (DNA): TGTGCCAGCAGATTGGGACAGGGCGGCTACGAGCAGTACTTC. The encoded protein is CASRLGQGGYEQYF.

The chain combines TRBV4-1 with TRBJ2-3; 7 nucleotides match TRBD2. CDR3 size: 16 residues. CDR1 is MGHRA, CDR2 YSYEKL, per germline. V shed 4 bases, J shed 0 bases, and the junction held 7 bases outside the gene matches. The CDR3 nucleotides are TGCGCCAGCAGCCCCCAACCGGGGGGAAGCACAGATACGCAGTATTTT. Translated: CASSPQPGGSTDTQYF.

Here the CDR3 reads CASSSTGYGYTF. Here the CDR3 DNA reads TGTGCCAGCAGCTCCACAGGATATGGCTACACCTTC. This chain links TRBV7-2 with TRBJ1-2, with TRBD1 as a possible D gene (5 bases). V was clipped by 4 bases and J by 5 bases, with 8 bases between them. CDR1 and CDR2 (germline): SGHTA, FQGNSA. The CDR3 is made up of 12 amino acids.

The V and J genes are TRBV28 and TRBJ1-6; the D gene is possibly TRBD1 (5 bases). Germline V gene sequence: CDR1 MDHEN, CDR2 SYDVKM. The germline V and J ends were trimmed by 5 bases and 6 bases, with 20 bases remaining between them. This CDR3 comprises 17 residues. CDR3 nucleotide sequence: TGTGCCAGCAGTCCACTCTCCGGGGCGCGGGGTAATTCACCCCTCCACTTT. Translating gives CASSPLSGARGNSPLHF.